This TCR beta chain was sequenced for a study of cytomegalovirus exposure and HLA in healthy donors. Overall study context: When 300 to 400 donors were genotyped, 80% to 90% of them were found to fall in the Caucasian-associated ancestry cluster. Study-wide results and caveats: In a later analysis, a missense DCLRE1C variant was linked to TCR beta V- and J-gene trimming. Reports showed the classifier diagnosing cytomegalovirus status with high specificity and sensitivity.

Concerning this clone: Its antigen is still unknown.

The PCR contained 60 Vbeta and 13 Jbeta primers. Profiling relied on immunoSEQ multiplex PCR, and the TCRdb table lists in-frame clones only, not all of them. The repertoire table contains more than 50,000 clones. The origin of this receptor is a woman aged 40 to 55 in good health and CMV-seronegative. The sample consisted of PBMCs.

In DNA, the CDR3 is TGTGCCAGCTCACAGATCCCGGGACTGAGCTCTGGAAACACCATATATTTT. Protein: CASSQIPGLSSGNTIYF. The chain couples TRBV18 to TRBJ1-3, with D tentatively TRBD1 (5 bases). Germline CDR1 reads KGHSH; CDR2 reads LQKENI. The CDR3 extends over 17 amino acids. The germline V and J ends were trimmed by 4 bases and 0 bases, with 16 bases remaining between them.